This T cell receptor (beta chain) comes out of a study of blood T cell repertoires in COVID-19. Study-level information: From the United States, Italy and Spain came samples of acute and convalescent COVID-19.

This clone turned up a few times. The data were produced by immunoSEQ multiplex PCR, yet TCRdb's version contains in-frame clones alone and is incomplete. The sample holds some 190,000 clones, approximately 80% seen once. Recruits, aged about 18 to 100 years, lived in about two dozen US areas. Membership in each cohort depended on participant-reported clinical history. Exposed enrollees had met someone with a PCR-confirmed or clinician-diagnosed COVID-19 case at some point within the 2 weeks before study entry. With 3 bases clipped from V and 4 bases from J, the junction kept 7 bases outside the gene matches. Germline V gene lookup returns CDR1 SGDLS and CDR2 YYNGEE. This CDR3 spans 14 amino acids.

This TCR was sampled from a man between 60 and 75 years old who had been exposed to COVID-19. Specimen: PBMCs or T cells enriched from blood (not recorded which). The chain couples TRBV9 to TRBJ2-7; 7 nucleotides line up with TRBD2. CDR3 sequence reads: CASSGSGNSYEQYF. The CDR3 DNA reads TGTGCCAGCAGCGGGAGCGGGAATTCTTACGAGCAGTACTTC.